One T cell receptor beta chain is described in this entry. The sample belongs to a study of blood T cell repertoires in COVID-19. Study overall: PBMCs, B-cell-depleted T cells, or T cells provided the cDNA or gDNA that made up the material.

This CDR3 region has 15 residues. Germline V gives CDR1 MNHEY, CDR2 SMNVEV (reference sequence). The trim removed 5 bases at V and 5 bases at J, leaving 8 bases unmatched. In the original processing: Using reference gene primer amplification, nucleated cell counts were estimated. Profiling relied on immunoSEQ multiplex PCR, and the TCRdb table lists in-frame clones only, not all of them. That table is the source of V, J and clone size, and D and trimming were worked out from the DNA. The sample lists 100,000 to 150,000 clones; 85% to 90% were seen once. The specimen was peripheral blood. This sequence joins TRBV27 and TRBJ2-7, with TRBD1 matching over 11 bases. The source is a man older than 75 with active or convalescent COVID-19. The CDR3 coding sequence is TGTGCCAGCAGTGCCTCCGGGACAGGGGGGAACGAGCAGTACTTC. Encoded protein: CASSASGTGGNEQYF.